Sequencing of this TCR beta chain was carried out in a study of blood T cells in healthy people across ages. A second PCR, run for roughly 7 to 12 cycles, used a sample-barcoded 5' primer plus a J-beta primer mix. No fewer than 3 million CDR3-containing paired-end reads came from each sample. MiXCR, run by TCRdb on the 5' RACE reads, gives a single entry per CDR3 protein. Of roughly 1,800,000 distinct CDR3 sequences listed, roughly 52% are singletons. Per germline, CDR1 SGHTA and CDR2 FQGNSA. The CDR3 has 13 amino acids. About this clonotype itself: At one boundary the junction diverges from the germline segment, which might be a read error.

The sequenced sample consisted of blood. V is TRBV7-2 and J is TRBJ2-3; no definite D call. The origin of this receptor is a woman between 35 and 50 years old in good health. The CDR3 protein is CAGSVSRMDTQYF. The CDR3 DNA reads as TGTGCCGGCAGCGTATCCAGGATGGATACGCAGTATTTT.